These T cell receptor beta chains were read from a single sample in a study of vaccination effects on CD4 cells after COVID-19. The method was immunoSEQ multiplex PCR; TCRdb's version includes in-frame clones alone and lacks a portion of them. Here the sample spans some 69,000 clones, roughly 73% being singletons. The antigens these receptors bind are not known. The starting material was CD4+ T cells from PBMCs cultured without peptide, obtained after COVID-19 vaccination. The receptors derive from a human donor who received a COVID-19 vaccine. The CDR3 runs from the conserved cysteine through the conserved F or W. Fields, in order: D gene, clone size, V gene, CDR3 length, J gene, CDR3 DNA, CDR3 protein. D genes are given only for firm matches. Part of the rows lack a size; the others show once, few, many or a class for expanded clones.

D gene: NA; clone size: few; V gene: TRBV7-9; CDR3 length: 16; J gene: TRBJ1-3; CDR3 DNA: TGTGCCAGCAGATATTGGGAAATTAACTCTGGAAACACCATATATTTT; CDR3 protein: CASRYWEINSGNTIYF
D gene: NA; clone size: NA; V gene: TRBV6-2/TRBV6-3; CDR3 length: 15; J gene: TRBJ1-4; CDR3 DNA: TGTGCCAGCAGCATCGGGTCTAGAAGTGGTGAAAAACTGTTTTTT; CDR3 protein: CASSIGSRSGEKLFF
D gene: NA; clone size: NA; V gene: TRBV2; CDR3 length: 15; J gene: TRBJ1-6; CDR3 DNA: TGTGCCAGCAGTGCTATGACAATCGAAAATTCACCCCTCCACTTT; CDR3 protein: CASSAMTIENSPLHF
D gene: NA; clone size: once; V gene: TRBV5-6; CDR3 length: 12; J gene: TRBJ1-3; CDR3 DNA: TGTGCCAGCAGCTTGGACAGAAGCACCATATATTTT; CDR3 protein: CASSLDRSTIYF
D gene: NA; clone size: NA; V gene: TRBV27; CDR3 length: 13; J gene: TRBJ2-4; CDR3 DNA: TGTGCCAGCAGTTTATCGTTCGGGAACATTCAGTACTTC; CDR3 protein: CASSLSFGNIQYF
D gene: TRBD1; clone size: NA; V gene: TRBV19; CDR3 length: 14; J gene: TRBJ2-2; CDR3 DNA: TGTGCCAGTAGTAACGGACAGGGGTCCGGGGAGCTGTTTTTT; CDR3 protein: CASSNGQGSGELFF
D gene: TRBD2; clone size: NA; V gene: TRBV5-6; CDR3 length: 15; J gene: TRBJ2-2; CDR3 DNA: TGTGCCAGCAGCTTGGCTTTAGCGGGGACCGGGGAGCTGTTTTTT; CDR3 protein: CASSLALAGTGELFF
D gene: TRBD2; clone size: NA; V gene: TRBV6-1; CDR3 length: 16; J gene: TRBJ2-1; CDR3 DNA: TGTGCCAGCAGTGAGGTTGGCGGGGGTCGGAACAATGAGCAGTTCTTC; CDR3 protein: CASSEVGGGRNNEQFF
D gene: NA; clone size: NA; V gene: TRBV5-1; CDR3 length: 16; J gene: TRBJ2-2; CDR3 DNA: TGCGCCAGCAGCTCTACAGTCGTCCTGAACACCGGGGAGCTGTTTTTT; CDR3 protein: CASSSTVVLNTGELFF
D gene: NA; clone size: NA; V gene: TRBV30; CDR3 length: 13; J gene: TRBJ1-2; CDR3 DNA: TGTGCCTGGAGTGTGGGGTTTTGGGATGGCTACACCTTC; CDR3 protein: CAWSVGFWDGYTF
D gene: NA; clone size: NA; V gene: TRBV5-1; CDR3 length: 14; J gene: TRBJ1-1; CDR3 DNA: TGCGCCAGCAGCTTAGGACAAAGGAACACTGAAGCTTTCTTT; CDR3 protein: CASSLGQRNTEAFF
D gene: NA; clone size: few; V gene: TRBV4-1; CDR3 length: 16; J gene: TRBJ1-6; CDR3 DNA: TGCGCCAGCAGCCAAGTCGGGGGGCCGACGGATTCACCCCTCCACTTT; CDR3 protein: CASSQVGGPTDSPLHF
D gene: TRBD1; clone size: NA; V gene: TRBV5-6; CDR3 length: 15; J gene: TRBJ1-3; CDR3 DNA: TGTGCCAGCAGTCCTCAGGGGGCGCGAGGAAACACCATATATTTT; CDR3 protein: CASSPQGARGNTIYF
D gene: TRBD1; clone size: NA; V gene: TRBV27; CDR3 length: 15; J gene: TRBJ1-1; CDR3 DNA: TGTGCCAGCAGTTTATCAGGGACAGGGAACACTGAAGCTTTCTTT; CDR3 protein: CASSLSGTGNTEAFF
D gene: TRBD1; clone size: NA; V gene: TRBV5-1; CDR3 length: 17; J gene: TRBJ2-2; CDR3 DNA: TGCGCCAGCAGCTTGGGGCCGGGGACAGGGGACACCGGGGAGCTGTTTTTT; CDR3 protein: CASSLGPGTGDTGELFF
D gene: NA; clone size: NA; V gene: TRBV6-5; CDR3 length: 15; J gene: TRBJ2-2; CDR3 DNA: TGTGCCAGCAGCACAAGGACGGGTAACACCGGGGAGCTGTTTTTT; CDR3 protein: CASSTRTGNTGELFF
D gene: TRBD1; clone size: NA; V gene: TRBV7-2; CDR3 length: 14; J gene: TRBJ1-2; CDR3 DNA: TGTGCCAGCAGCTCGGGACAGGTGGGCGCGGGCTACACCTTC; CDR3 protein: CASSSGQVGAGYTF
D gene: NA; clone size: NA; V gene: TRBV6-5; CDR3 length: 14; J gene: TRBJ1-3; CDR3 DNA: TGTGCCAGCAGTTCCCAGGGTGCTGGAAACACCATATATTTT; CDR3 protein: CASSSQGAGNTIYF
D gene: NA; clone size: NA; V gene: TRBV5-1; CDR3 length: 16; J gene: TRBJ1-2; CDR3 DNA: TGCGCCAGCAGCTTTCGAAGTGGCAGGGAGAACTATGGCTACACCTTC; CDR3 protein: CASSFRSGRENYGYTF
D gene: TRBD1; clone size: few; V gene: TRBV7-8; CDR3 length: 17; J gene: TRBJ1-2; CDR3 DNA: TGTGCCAGCAGCCCGGGACAGGGGGGATCTCCAAACTATGGCTACACCTTC; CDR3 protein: CASSPGQGGSPNYGYTF
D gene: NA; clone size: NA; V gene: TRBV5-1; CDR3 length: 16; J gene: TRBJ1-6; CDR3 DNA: TGCGCCAGCAGCGCCCAGACAGGTGGGCGTGATTCGGCCCTCCACTTT; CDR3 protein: CASSAQTGGRDSALHF
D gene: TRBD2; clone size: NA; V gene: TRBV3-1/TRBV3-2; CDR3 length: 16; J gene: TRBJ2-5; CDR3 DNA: TGTGCCAGCAGCCTTCAAGCGGGGGGGCAACAAGAGACCCAGTACTTC; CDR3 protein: CASSLQAGGQQETQYF
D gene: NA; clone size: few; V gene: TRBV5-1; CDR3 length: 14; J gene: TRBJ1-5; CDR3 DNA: TGCGCCAGCAGCTTAGGGGGAGCGGATCAGCCCCAGCATTTT; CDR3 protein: CASSLGGADQPQHF